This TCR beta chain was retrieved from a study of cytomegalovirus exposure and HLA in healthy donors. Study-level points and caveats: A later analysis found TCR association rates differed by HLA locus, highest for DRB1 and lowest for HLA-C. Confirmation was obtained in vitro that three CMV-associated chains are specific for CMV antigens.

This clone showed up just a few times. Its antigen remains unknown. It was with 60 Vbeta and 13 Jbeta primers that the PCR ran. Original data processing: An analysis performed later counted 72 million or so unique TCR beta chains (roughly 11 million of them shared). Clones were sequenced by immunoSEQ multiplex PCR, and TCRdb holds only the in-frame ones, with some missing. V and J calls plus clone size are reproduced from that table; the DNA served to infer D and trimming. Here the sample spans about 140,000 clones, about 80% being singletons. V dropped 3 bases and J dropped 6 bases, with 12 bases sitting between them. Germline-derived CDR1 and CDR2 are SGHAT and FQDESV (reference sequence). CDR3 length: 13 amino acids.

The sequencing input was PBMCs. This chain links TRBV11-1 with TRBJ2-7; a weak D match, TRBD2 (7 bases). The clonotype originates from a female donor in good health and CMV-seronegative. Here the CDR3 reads CASSLYREGEQYF. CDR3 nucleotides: TGTGCCAGCAGCTTGTACAGGGAGGGCGAGCAGTACTTC.